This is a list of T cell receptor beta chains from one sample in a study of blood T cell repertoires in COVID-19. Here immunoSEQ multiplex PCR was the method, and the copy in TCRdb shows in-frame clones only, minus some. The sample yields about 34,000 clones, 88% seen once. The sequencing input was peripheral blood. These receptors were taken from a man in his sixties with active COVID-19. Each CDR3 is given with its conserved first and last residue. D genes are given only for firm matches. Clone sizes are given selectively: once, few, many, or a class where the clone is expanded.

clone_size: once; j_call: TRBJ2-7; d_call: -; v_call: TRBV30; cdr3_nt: TGTGCCTGGAGAGGGGCCAGCGAGCAGTACTTC; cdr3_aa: CAWRGASEQYF
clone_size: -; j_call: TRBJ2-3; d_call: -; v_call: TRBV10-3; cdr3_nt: TGTGCCATCAGTGAACCTAGCACTAGCACAGATACGCAGTATTTT; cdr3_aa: CAISEPSTSTDTQYF
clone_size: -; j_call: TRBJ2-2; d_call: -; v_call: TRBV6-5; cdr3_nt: TGTGCCAGCAGTTACGACTCCGGGACCGGGGAGCTGTTTTTT; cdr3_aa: CASSYDSGTGELFF
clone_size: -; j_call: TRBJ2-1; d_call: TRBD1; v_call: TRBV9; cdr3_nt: TGTGCCAGCAGCTGGGGACAGGGGGGAGGCAATGAGCAGTTCTTC; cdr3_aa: CASSWGQGGGNEQFF
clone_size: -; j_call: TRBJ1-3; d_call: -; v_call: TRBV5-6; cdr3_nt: TGTGCCAGCAGCTTGGTTTCGGGAACGGGAAACACCATATATTTT; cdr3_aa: CASSLVSGTGNTIYF
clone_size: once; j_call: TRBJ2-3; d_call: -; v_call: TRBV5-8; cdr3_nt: TGTGCCAGCAGCCGGACAGATACGCAGTATTTT; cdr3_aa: CASSRTDTQYF
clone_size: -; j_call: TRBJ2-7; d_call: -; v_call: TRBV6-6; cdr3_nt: TGTGCCAGCAGTTACTCCCCTACAGATAACTCCTACGAGCAGTACTTC; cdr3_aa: CASSYSPTDNSYEQYF
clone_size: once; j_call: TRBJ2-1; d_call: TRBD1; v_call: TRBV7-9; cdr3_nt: TGTGCCAGCAGCTTCTTGGGACAGAGTGACAATGAGCAGTTCTTC; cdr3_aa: CASSFLGQSDNEQFF
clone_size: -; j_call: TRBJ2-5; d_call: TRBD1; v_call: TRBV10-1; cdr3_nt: TGCGCCAGCAGTGAGTCCTGGACAGGGAACCAAGAGACCCAGTACTTC; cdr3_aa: CASSESWTGNQETQYF
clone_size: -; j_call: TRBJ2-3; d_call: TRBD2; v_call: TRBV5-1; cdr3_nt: TGCGCCAGCAGCCGGCTGACTAGCGGCAAGAGGACAGATACGCAGTATTTT; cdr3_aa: CASSRLTSGKRTDTQYF
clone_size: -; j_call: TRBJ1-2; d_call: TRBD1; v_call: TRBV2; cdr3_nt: TGTGCCAGCAGTGAAGTCGCAGGGACAGTCTCTAACTATGGCTACACCTTC; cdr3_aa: CASSEVAGTVSNYGYTF
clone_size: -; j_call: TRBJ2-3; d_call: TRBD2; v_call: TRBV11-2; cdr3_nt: TGTGCCAGCAGCTCGGCGGCGGGGGCGCAGTATTTT; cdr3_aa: CASSSAAGAQYF
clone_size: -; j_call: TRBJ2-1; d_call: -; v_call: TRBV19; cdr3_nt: TGTGCCAGTAGTAGACAGGCGATCTCCTACAATGAGCAGTTCTTC; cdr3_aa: CASSRQAISYNEQFF
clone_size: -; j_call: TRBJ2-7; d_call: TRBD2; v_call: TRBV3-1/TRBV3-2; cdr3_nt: TGTGCCAGCAGCCAACCTAGCGGCGGTAGGGAGCAGTACTTC; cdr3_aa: CASSQPSGGREQYF
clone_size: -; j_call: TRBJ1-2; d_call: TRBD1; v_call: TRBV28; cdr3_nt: TGTGCCAGCAACTCCGGGACAGGGAGCTATGGCTACACCTTC; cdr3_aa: CASNSGTGSYGYTF
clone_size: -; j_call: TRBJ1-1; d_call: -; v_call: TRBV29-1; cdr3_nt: TGCAGCGTTGACACCGCAGCTGAAGCTTTCTTT; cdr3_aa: CSVDTAAEAFF